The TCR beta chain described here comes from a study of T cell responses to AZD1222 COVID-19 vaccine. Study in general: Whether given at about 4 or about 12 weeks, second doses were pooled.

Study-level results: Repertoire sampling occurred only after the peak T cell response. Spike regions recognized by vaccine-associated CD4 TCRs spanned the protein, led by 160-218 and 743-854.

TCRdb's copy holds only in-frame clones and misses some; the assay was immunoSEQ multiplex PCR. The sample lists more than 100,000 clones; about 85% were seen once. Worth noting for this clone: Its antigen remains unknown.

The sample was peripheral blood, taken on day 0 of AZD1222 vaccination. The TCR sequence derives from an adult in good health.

CDR3 region: CASSQGGLAGGEQFF. CDR3 in DNA: TGTGCCAGCAGCCAAGGGGGACTAGCGGGAGGTGAGCAGTTCTTC. The chain recombines TRBV4-2 with TRBJ2-1, with 15 bases fitting TRBD2. Losses at the gene ends were 1 base for V and 9 bases for J; bases not matched to a gene: 1. The V gene's germline CDR1 is LGHNA and CDR2 YNFKEQ. CDR3 length: 15 amino acids.